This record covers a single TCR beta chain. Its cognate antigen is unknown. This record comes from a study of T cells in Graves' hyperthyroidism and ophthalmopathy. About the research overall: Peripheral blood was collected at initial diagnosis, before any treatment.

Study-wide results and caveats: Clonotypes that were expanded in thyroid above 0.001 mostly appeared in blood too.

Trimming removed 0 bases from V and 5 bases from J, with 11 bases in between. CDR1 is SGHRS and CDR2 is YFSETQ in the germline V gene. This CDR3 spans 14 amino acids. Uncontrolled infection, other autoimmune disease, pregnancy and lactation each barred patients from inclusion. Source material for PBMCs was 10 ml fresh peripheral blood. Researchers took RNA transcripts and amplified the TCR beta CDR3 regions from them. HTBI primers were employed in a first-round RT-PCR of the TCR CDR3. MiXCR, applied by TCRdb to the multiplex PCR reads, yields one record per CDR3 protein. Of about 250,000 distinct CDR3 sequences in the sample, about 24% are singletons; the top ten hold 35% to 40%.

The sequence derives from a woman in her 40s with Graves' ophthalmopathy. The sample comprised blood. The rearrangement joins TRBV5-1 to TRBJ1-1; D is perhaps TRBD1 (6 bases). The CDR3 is CASSLGQALTEAFF. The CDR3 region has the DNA TGCGCCAGCAGCTTGGGACAGGCGTTGACTGAAGCTTTCTTT. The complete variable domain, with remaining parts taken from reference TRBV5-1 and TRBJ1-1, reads KAGVTQTPRYLIKTRGQQVTLSCSPISGHRSVSWYQQTPGQGLQFLFEYFSETQRNKGNFPGRFSGRQFSNSRSEMNVSTLELGDSALYLCASSLGQALTEAFFGQGTRLTVV.